This T cell receptor beta chain was found in a study of blood T cell repertoires in COVID-19. The assay was immunoSEQ multiplex PCR, and TCRdb's table has in-frame clones only and misses some. Of hundreds of thousands of clones in the sample, about 89% were seen once. Germline V CDR1 and CDR2: LNHDA, SQIVND (reference sequence). With V trimmed by 4 bases and J by 5 bases, 6 bases remained unmatched. CDR3 length equals 14 residues. This TCR came from a woman aged 40 to 50 who had recovered from COVID-19. The source material was PBMCs or T cells enriched from blood (not recorded which). The rearrangement joins TRBV19 to TRBJ2-7; 9 bases agree with TRBD1. The CDR3 reads CASSSWTGVNEQYF. DNA of the CDR3: TGTGCCAGTAGTAGTTGGACAGGGGTCAACGAGCAGTACTTC.